These 29 T cell receptor beta chains were all obtained from the same sample, sequenced in a study of control samples from healthy donors and cancer patients. The assay was immunoSEQ multiplex PCR, and TCRdb's table has in-frame clones only and misses some. The repertoire holds roughly 88,000 clones, with approximately 89% as singletons. Sequencing used blood. The receptors stem from a woman in her 30s in good health.

The chain has TRBV28 and TRBJ1-4, with unresolved D. V was pared by 3 bases and J by 0 bases, with 5 bases between. CDR1 is MDHEN and CDR2 is SYDVKM in the germline V gene. The CDR3 has 14 residues. CDR3 sequence reads: CASSFRATNEKLFF. The CDR3 nucleotides are TGTGCCAGCAGTTTCAGAGCAACTAATGAAAAACTGTTTTTT.

CDR3 bases: TGTGCCAGCAGTTATGGCTCCCTGGCCACTGAAGCTTTCTTT. Protein product: CASSYGSLATEAFF. The chain links TRBV6-5 to TRBJ1-1, with D uncertain. The CDR3 is 14 residues long. Trimming took off 3 bases at V and 4 bases at J, with 12 bases between the two ends. Germline values: CDR1 MNHEY, CDR2 SVGAGI.

This chain connects TRBV4-2 to TRBJ1-2; D is uncertain. Trimming took off 0 bases at V and 0 bases at J, with 8 bases between the two ends. CDR1 LGHNA and CDR2 YNFKEQ come from the germline V gene. The CDR3 is 15 amino acids. This CDR3 reads CASSQEAGSNYGYTF. The CDR3 nucleotides read TGTGCCAGCAGCCAAGAGGCAGGCTCTAACTATGGCTACACCTTC.

V and J are TRBV3-1 (or the pseudogene TRBV3-2) and TRBJ1-5; D is ambiguous. Trimming left V 4 bases short and J 1 base short, with 17 bases between. The CDR3 is 17 amino acids. The germline CDR1 and CDR2 sequences are LGHDT and YNNKEL (reference sequence). The CDR3 loop is CASSPRRVPMSNQPQHF. The CDR3 nucleotides are TGTGCCAGCAGCCCCCGGCGGGTGCCGATGAGCAATCAGCCCCAGCATTTT.

This chain uses TRBV6-1 with TRBJ2-6; 8 bases fit TRBD1. J was trimmed by 12 bases and V by 0 bases; bases with no gene match: 7. The CDR3 runs to 15 residues. Germline V gives CDR1 MNHNS, CDR2 SASEGT. In nucleotides, the CDR3 is TGTGCCAGCAGTGAAGCTACGGACAGGGCTGCCGTCCTGACTTTC. This gives the protein CASSEATDRAAVLTF.

The chain recombines TRBV15 with TRBJ2-5; D gene uncertain. The V end was cut by 0 bases, the J end by 5 bases, with 10 bases between. The CDR3 extends over 14 amino acids. Germline V gene lookup returns CDR1 LNHNV and CDR2 YYDKDF (reference sequence). CDR3 nucleotides: TGTGCCACCAGCAGAGATGGCAGTAGGGAGACCCAGTACTTC. Protein product: CATSRDGSRETQYF.

There are a few counts of this clone. The chain carries TRBV10-3 and TRBJ2-5; 11 bases align to TRBD2. The trim removed 5 bases at V and 1 base at J, leaving 3 bases unmatched. The CDR3 contains 15 residues. Germline assignment: CDR1 ENHRY and CDR2 SYGVKD. CDR3 bases: TGTGCCATCAGTCTGACTAGCGGGGCCCAAGAGACCCAGTACTTC. It translates to CAISLTSGAQETQYF.

The rearrangement links TRBV11-2 to TRBJ1-4; no clear D. CDR1 is SGHAT, CDR2 FQNNGV, per germline. The V and J ends lost 5 bases and 0 bases respectively, with 19 bases between them. This CDR3 region has 18 residues. In DNA, the CDR3 is TGTGCCAGCAGCCGAACGATTGGGTCCGGTGCAACTAATGAAAAACTGTTTTTT. Its protein is CASSRTIGSGATNEKLFF.

This sequence joins TRBV12-3 or TRBV12-4 and TRBJ1-2; weak D call: TRBD1 (6 bases). Trimming pared 6 bases from V and 7 bases from J, leaving 15 bases between. The CDR3 is 13 amino acids. CDR3 DNA: TGTGCCAGCAGGCCCCCCTTGGGGGCTGGCTACACCTTC. This codes for CASRPPLGAGYTF.

The rearrangement joins TRBV4-1 to TRBJ1-5, with D unclear. The CDR3 loop spans 13 amino acids. Trimming removed 4 bases at V and 7 bases at J, with 11 bases between. Germline V lookup: CDR1 MGHRA, CDR2 YSYEKL. CDR3 in amino acids: CASSRTVRQPQHF. The CDR3 region has the DNA TGCGCCAGCAGCCGGACCGTGAGGCAGCCCCAGCATTTT.

V usage is TRBV6-5 and J usage is TRBJ2-3; 8 bases are shared with TRBD1. Germline-derived CDR1 and CDR2 are MNHEY and SVGAGI. With V trimmed by 6 bases and J by 4 bases, 9 bases remained unmatched. CDR3 length equals 15 residues. CDR3 sequence: CASSLQTGDPDTQYF. CDR3 DNA: TGTGCCAGCAGCCTACAGACAGGGGACCCAGATACGCAGTATTTT.

The chain couples TRBV5-1 to TRBJ1-1; TRBD1 matches at 8 bases. Trimming took 7 bases from V and 4 from J; bases not matched to a gene: 9. CDR3 length equals 14 residues. CDR1 is SGHRS and CDR2 is YFSETQ in the germline V gene. CDR3 in amino acids: CASRGTTGGTEAFF. The CDR3, as DNA: TGCGCCAGCCGTGGAACTACAGGGGGCACTGAAGCTTTCTTT.

The gene calls are TRBV5-1 and TRBJ1-4; D perhaps matches TRBD1 (5 bases). CDR3 size: 14 residues. CDR1 and CDR2 (germline): SGHRS, YFSETQ. Trimming cost V 4 bases and J 5 bases, with 12 bases left between them. The CDR3 is CASSAGTENEKLFF. The DNA of the CDR3 is TGCGCCAGCAGCGCCGGGACGGAGAATGAAAAACTGTTTTTT.

The chain links TRBV5-1 to TRBJ2-2; perhaps TRBD1 as D (6 bases). The V gene lost 3 bases and the J gene lost 3 bases, with 12 bases spanning the gap. Germline loops: CDR1 SGHRS, CDR2 YFSETQ. This CDR3 spans 15 amino acids. For the CDR3, the DNA is TGCGCCAGCAGCTCAGGACAGTGGGACACCGGGGAGCTGTTTTTT. Translating gives CASSSGQWDTGELFF.

The CDR3 loop is CASSFNPGQEKLFF. DNA for the CDR3: TGCGCCAGCAGCTTCAACCCGGGACAGGAAAAACTGTTTTTT. The chain is built from TRBV5-1 and TRBJ1-4; TRBD1 matches 7 bases. The CDR3 extends over 14 amino acids. Trimming cost V 2 bases and J 8 bases; bases outside gene matches: 6. Looked up from germline, CDR1 is SGHRS and CDR2 is YFSETQ.

The chain joins TRBV9 to TRBJ1-5; D might be TRBD1 (5 bases). The ends were cut back, 0 bases at V and 6 bases at J, with 10 bases in the middle. There are 14 residues in the CDR3. Germline V gives CDR1 SGDLS, CDR2 YYNGEE. Here the CDR3 DNA reads TGTGCCAGCAGCGTAGATTCTAGGGGTCAGCCCCAGCATTTT. Residues: CASSVDSRGQPQHF.

Here the CDR3 DNA reads TGCGCCAGCAGCCCCCGACAGGGGGCATCGTACGAGCAGTACTTC. Translating it yields CASSPRQGASYEQYF. The chain combines TRBV5-1 with TRBJ2-7; 10 nucleotides match TRBD1. CDR1 SGHRS and CDR2 YFSETQ come from the germline V gene. This CDR3 spans 15 amino acids. The junction had 8 bases not matched to a gene; V was cut back by 4 bases and J by 4 bases. The complete variable domain, with remaining parts taken from reference TRBV5-1 and TRBJ2-7, reads KAGVTQTPRYLIKTRGQQVTLSCSPISGHRSVSWYQQTPGQGLQFLFEYFSETQRNKGNFPGRFSGRQFSNSRSEMNVSTLELGDSALYLCASSPRQGASYEQYFGPGTRLTVT.

Only one count was recorded for this clone. This chain connects TRBV30 to TRBJ1-3; D gene unclear. There are 15 residues in the CDR3. The V gene lost 4 bases and the J gene lost 0 bases, with 13 bases spanning the gap. Germline V lookup: CDR1 GTSNPN, CDR2 SVGIG (reference sequence). The chain's CDR3 is CAWIAVRNSGNTIYF. The DNA for the CDR3 is TGTGCCTGGATTGCCGTGCGTAACTCTGGAAACACCATATATTTT.

The chain uses TRBV27 and TRBJ1-1; 7 bases fit TRBD1. This CDR3 is 15 amino acids long. The V and J ends lost 3 bases and 0 bases, in that order; junction bases with no gene match: 4. The germline V gene encodes CDR1 MNHEY and CDR2 SMNVEV (reference sequence). CDR3 DNA sequence: TGTGCCAGCAGTTTCTTGGGACAGATGAACACTGAAGCTTTCTTT. Its protein is CASSFLGQMNTEAFF.

The chain links TRBV5-1 to TRBJ2-2; 8 bases line up with TRBD2. V shed 0 bases and J 4 bases; nucleotides not matched to a gene: 2. CDR1 is SGHRS and CDR2 is YFSETQ in the germline V gene. CDR3 size: 15 residues. CDR3 region: CASSLGTSSTGELFF. DNA for the CDR3: TGCGCCAGCAGCTTGGGGACTAGCAGCACCGGGGAGCTGTTTTTT.

This chain connects TRBV30 to TRBJ2-5; D could derive from TRBD1 or TRBD2 (5 bases each). The length of the CDR3 is 15 residues. Germline CDR1 is GTSNPN and CDR2 is SVGIG (reference sequence). Between the trimmed V and J ends, which lost 0 bases and 5 bases, there was a span of 16 bases. The CDR3 spells CAWSVRAGRVETQYF. In DNA, the CDR3 is TGTGCCTGGAGTGTACGGGCAGGGAGAGTGGAGACCCAGTACTTC.

The chain couples TRBV21-1 to TRBJ2-5; TRBD2, the table's D call, was not compared with the DNA. TRBV21-1 is a pseudogene. CDR3 size: 17 residues. Here the CDR3 reads CASSNQPLASGKETQYF. Here the CDR3 DNA reads TGTGCCAGCAGCAACCAACCACTGGCTAGCGGGAAGGAGACCCAGTACTTC.

This sequence joins TRBV19 and TRBJ1-5, with D perhaps TRBD1 (5 bases). Trimming pared 9 bases from V and 5 bases from J, leaving 20 bases between. This CDR3 spans 15 amino acids. Germline CDR1 LNHDA, CDR2 SQIVND (reference sequence). The CDR3 protein is CASEGTRGVHQPQHF. The CDR3 region has the DNA TGTGCCAGCGAAGGGACGCGGGGGGTACATCAGCCCCAGCATTTT.

This clone is a singleton in its sample. The chain joins TRBV29-1 to TRBJ1-1; no reliable D call. The CDR3 has 12 amino acids. CDR1 is SQVTM, CDR2 ANQGSEA, per germline. V was trimmed by 4 bases and J by 7 bases, leaving 13 bases between them. The CDR3 spells CSVGLGGSEAFF. In nucleotides, the CDR3 is TGCAGCGTTGGGCTTGGTGGGAGTGAAGCTTTCTTT.

This rearrangement joins TRBV28 to TRBJ1-2; 9 bases fit TRBD1. The germline CDR1 and CDR2 sequences are MDHEN and SYDVKM. J was trimmed by 1 base and V by 10 bases; bases with no gene match: 4. The CDR3 has 13 amino acids. The CDR3, as DNA: TGTGCCAACAGGGACAGGGTTAACTATGGCTACACCTTC. Translation: CANRDRVNYGYTF.

This rearrangement joins TRBV3-1 (or the pseudogene TRBV3-2) to TRBJ2-7; a possible D gene is TRBD2 (5 bases). The germline CDR1 and CDR2 sequences are LGHDT and YNNKEL (reference sequence). This CDR3 region has 12 residues. Between the trimmed V and J ends, which lost 6 bases and 6 bases, there was a span of 12 bases. The CDR3 region is CASSQLSGEQYF. The CDR3 coding sequence is TGTGCCAGCAGTCAACTGAGCGGCGAGCAGTACTTC.

The chain is built from TRBV25-1 and TRBJ1-6; D is ambiguous. CDR3 size: 13 residues. Trimming left V 5 bases short and J 10 bases short, with 12 bases between. Germline CDR1 reads MGHDK; CDR2 reads SYGVNS. CDR3 DNA: TGTGCCAGCAGTCCCCCGGGGTACTCACCCCTCCACTTT. The encoded protein is CASSPPGYSPLHF.

The chain combines TRBV12-3 or TRBV12-4 with TRBJ2-7; D uncertain. The CDR3 length is 13 residues. V was trimmed by 0 bases and J by 6 bases, leaving 9 bases between them. The CDR3 protein is CASSLAQGFEQYF. CDR3 sequence (DNA): TGTGCCAGCAGTTTAGCGCAAGGGTTCGAGCAGTACTTC.

The chain couples TRBV11-2 to TRBJ1-1, with D tentatively TRBD1 (6 bases). Per germline, CDR1 SGHAT and CDR2 FQNNGV. Trimming left V 5 bases short and J 4 bases short, with 11 bases between. The CDR3 covers 13 residues. CDR3 amino acids: CASSLTGVTEAFF. The CDR3 DNA follows: TGTGCCAGCAGCCTGACAGGAGTCACTGAAGCTTTCTTT. Supplemented by reference TRBV11-2 and TRBJ1-1, the full variable domain reads EAGVAQSPRYKIIEKRQSVAFWCNPISGHATLYWYQQILGQGPKLLIQFQNNGVVDDSQLPKDRFSAERLKGVDSTLKIQPAKLEDSAVYLCASSLTGVTEAFFGQGTRLTVV.